This T cell receptor beta chain was sequenced in a study of CD8 T cells in Susac syndrome. The RNA input was about 0.45 to 1 ug, and it was reverse transcribed with random hexamers. Amplification of the TCR beta CDR3 was carried out by immunoSEQ multiplex PCR, which spanned a total of 54 Vbeta and 13 Jbeta segments. Using its own MiXCR run on the immunoSEQ multiplex PCR reads, TCRdb lists one record per CDR3 protein. Among about 280,000 distinct CDR3 sequences listed, approximately 81% were seen once. Sequencing targeted TCR beta in blood CD8+ and CD4+ T cells. This sequence was found in a human donor with multiple sclerosis. Material for sequencing was CD8+ T cells from PBMCs.

The CDR3 DNA follows: TGTGCCAGCAGCCATCCAGGACTAGCCGCCTACGAGCAGTACTTC. It specifies CASSHPGLAAYEQYF. The rearrangement joins TRBV7-9 to TRBJ2-7, with TRBD2 matching over 8 bases. Germline CDR1 and CDR2: SEHNR and FQNEAQ (reference sequence). The CDR3 is made up of 15 amino acids. J gave up 2 bases and V 5 bases, and 8 bases lay outside the gene matches.